This T cell receptor (beta chain) emerged from a study of shared clonotypes between healthy human individuals (dated by TCRdb to the early 2020s). Describing the broader study: The cohort comprised a couple of women and three men aged 18 to 49 years. For each donor, CD4 naive and CD4 memory were each run on three plates, CD8 naive on two plates, and CD8 memory on one plate. The study deeply sequenced blood TCR repertoires of five healthy adults to estimate repertoire size and the extent of clonotype sharing between individuals. Libraries were prepared and TCR repertoires were sequenced by different laboratories using diverse techniques, in order to increase sequencing depth and limit assay-specific biases. Leukapheresis yielded between about 0.8 and 8.9 billion PBMCs per donor. Points the paper makes about the study in general: Even with the large sequencing depth, rarefaction of the sorted-subset datasets indicated that sequencing was incomplete. Sharing across a few donors was observed for about 4.8% of naive CD4, over 3% of naive CD8, over 2% of memory CD4, and 0.4% of memory CD8 clonotypes. Naive subsets generally had larger estimated clonotype richness than memory subsets. Only blood was sampled, and tissue TCR repertoires likely differ from those in blood. The genetic and exposure-history diversity represented was limited by the small number of donors. Clonotypes shared by all four sorted-subset donors showed higher generation probabilities than non-shared clonotypes. Pairwise subsampling led to the expectation that sequencing depth would affect the degree of clonotype sharing among donors.

Using the deep immunoSEQ assay, TCR CDR3 regions were amplified from genomic DNA by multiplex PCR. Extracted genomic DNA from each cell subset was spread evenly across all wells of several immunoSEQ 96-well plates, with each plate serving as a replicate. For sorted subsets, each replicate PCR was loaded with approximately 190 ng genomic DNA, equivalent to about 30,000 T cell genomes. The purified libraries were quantified using a Qubit 3.0 fluorometer, sized with a Bioanalyzer 2100, and then quantified again using the KAPA Library Quantification kit. Every immunoSEQ 96-well plate was sequenced on a dedicated single-read 150-cycle Illumina NextSeq 550 flow cell. As for the authors' bioinformatics: Because the immunoSEQ output included only junctional sequences and no quality scores, the filtering could not be the same as the filtering used for full-length reads. To assign V/J genes and CDR3, sequences were annotated using PyIR, a Python wrapper for IgBLAST v1.9, with IMGT germline references. Reads with weak V/J assignments (E-value above 1e-6), missing CDR3, stop codons, out-of-frame junctions, or ambiguous translated residues were removed. V3J clonotypes were defined as sequences sharing an identical inferred V gene, J gene, and CDR3 amino acid sequence. Percentage overlap between repertoires was calculated by dividing the number of shared unique clonotypes by the size of the smaller repertoire. Richness of each repertoire was evaluated using RTK rarefaction, the Chao1 estimator, and Recon v2.1 estimates of unobserved clonotypes. OLGA was used to compute generation probabilities for all TCRbeta clonotypes that the gDNA method yielded from a few donors. TCRdb carries this immuneACCESS record with in-frame sequences only. Its versions omit some clonotypes, under half of them owing to an unresolved V gene in the studies checked, with the rest unexplained. V, J and clone size derive from that table, while D and trimming were established from the DNA sequence. The sample table records about 1 million clones; about three quarters of these occur just once. Together, the top ten hold about 1.5% of the sample.

Donors were healthy HIV-negative adults with no recently reported acute infections or vaccinations. Every donor was a Caucasian adult living in Nashville, Tennessee, USA. Magnetic negative selection was used to enrich CD4+ T cells, after which naive cells were positively selected on CD45RA and the negative fraction became the memory subset. Blood was collected by leukapheresis, and PBMCs were isolated by Ficoll-Histopaque density gradient centrifugation and then cryopreserved in liquid nitrogen vapor phase. Purity and quantity of every magnetically sorted T cell population were checked by analytical flow cytometry. From each sorted fraction, genomic DNA was isolated and quantified by UV absorbance on a Nanodrop 2000c. Reading from cysteine to phenylalanine, the CDR3 counts 11 amino acids. CDR3 DNA only is kept here, 33 bases in frame from base 1. The V and J ends are trimmed by 11 bases and 6 bases, leaving 14 bases between them. Reading the germline V gene gives CDR1 MNHNS and CDR2 SASEGT.

Comments on this clone: Which antigen it targets is not known. Per-base quality was not reported, and no clone a single base away is much larger than it.

Sequenced sample: memory CD4+ T cells sorted from blood. The cell subset or site label corresponds to: CD45RA-negative fraction. The V gene is TRBV6-1 and the J gene is TRBJ2-7; the D gene is tentatively TRBD1 or TRBD2, each matching 7 bases. This receptor was identified in a man aged 18 to 35 in good health. The sequenced DNA is TGTGCCGCAGGGGGGGGCTCCGAGCAGTACTTC. Its protein reads: CAAGGGSEQYF.